The clone carrying this T cell receptor beta chain was counted a few times. The target antigen is unknown. The CDR3 has 15 amino acids. V was pared by 5 bases and J by 4 bases, with 8 bases of the junction left unmatched. Germline V CDR1 and CDR2: LGHDT, YNNKEL (reference sequence). All of the donors were Caucasians in good health. Unique molecular identifiers were in the cDNA, with template-switch universal primer binding. TCRdb re-derived calls from the 5' RACE reads in MiXCR, one entry per CDR3 protein. The table lists some 240,000 distinct CDR3 sequences, about 8.9% of them singletons, with less than 4% in the top ten. This entry comes from a study of identical twins. Findings and limits, study-wide: There were fewer insertions in abundant cord blood beta clonotypes, but memory repertoires showed no such pattern. Out-of-frame TCR alpha sharing in monozygotic twins exceeded recombination model predictions.

These data were also filed under a second study, of yellow fever vaccine responses in identical twins.

The receptor's source is a woman aged 18-30 years in good health. Material for sequencing was CD8+ T cells sorted from blood. The chain joins TRBV3-1 to TRBJ2-3; 8 bases match TRBD2. The CDR3 DNA is TGTGCCAGCAGCTCCGAAGCGGGAGCTCCAGATACGCAGTATTTT. It yields the protein CASSSEAGAPDTQYF.